Listed below are T cell receptor beta chains from one sample, sequenced in a study of post-analysis software for immune sequencing data. TCRdb fed the PCR reads into MiXCR, producing one record per CDR3 protein. The data hold approximately 250,000 distinct CDR3 sequences, with just over 35% observed a single time. What was sequenced was blood. The receptors were sampled from a girl under 18 with multiple sclerosis. CDR3s include the opening cysteine and the closing phenylalanine or tryptophan. The D gene is left open where the match is weak. Expanded clones get a size class; other rows say once, few or many, or leave the size out.

abundance: once; d_gene: -; v_gene: TRBV28; j_gene: TRBJ1-4; CDR3nt: TGTGCCAGCAGTTTAGGGGCCGATGAAAAACTGTTTTTT; CDR3aa: CASSLGADEKLFF
abundance: -; d_gene: -; v_gene: TRBV4-1; j_gene: TRBJ2-3; CDR3nt: TGCGCCAGCAGCCAAGGCGATGGGGTGGTAGATACGCAGTATTTT; CDR3aa: CASSQGDGVVDTQYF
abundance: many; d_gene: TRBD2; v_gene: TRBV6-5; j_gene: TRBJ2-1; CDR3nt: TGTGCCAGCAGTTACGGAACTAGCGGCTACAATGAGCAGTTCTTC; CDR3aa: CASSYGTSGYNEQFF
abundance: many; d_gene: -; v_gene: TRBV3-1; j_gene: TRBJ2-1; CDR3nt: TGTGCCAGCAGCCAAGCGTCAAGCGGTAGCTCCTACAATGAGCAGTTCTTC; CDR3aa: CASSQASSGSSYNEQFF
abundance: few; d_gene: -; v_gene: TRBV6-2/TRBV6-3; j_gene: TRBJ2-2; CDR3nt: TGTGCCAGCAGTTACCCCGGGGAGCTGTTTTTT; CDR3aa: CASSYPGELFF
abundance: many; d_gene: -; v_gene: TRBV7-2; j_gene: TRBJ2-1; CDR3nt: TGTGCCAGCAGCTTGAGTAGTATCAATGAGCAGTTCTTC; CDR3aa: CASSLSSINEQFF
abundance: -; d_gene: -; v_gene: TRBV27; j_gene: TRBJ1-4; CDR3nt: TGTGCCAGCAGTCCCGAATGGGTCGGTGAAAAACTGTTTTTT; CDR3aa: CASSPEWVGEKLFF
abundance: -; d_gene: TRBD2; v_gene: TRBV6-6; j_gene: TRBJ2-3; CDR3nt: TGTGCCAGCATCGCTAGCGGGGTAGATACGCAGTATTTT; CDR3aa: CASIASGVDTQYF
abundance: -; d_gene: -; v_gene: TRBV3-1; j_gene: TRBJ2-3; CDR3nt: TGTGCCAGCAGCCAAGACGCGGGAAGGGTTTCAGATACGCAGTATTTT; CDR3aa: CASSQDAGRVSDTQYF
abundance: many; d_gene: -; v_gene: TRBV5-1; j_gene: TRBJ2-5; CDR3nt: TGCGCCAGCAGGTCTGGGGCTGGGGAGACCCAGTACTTC; CDR3aa: CASRSGAGETQYF
abundance: many; d_gene: -; v_gene: TRBV5-6; j_gene: TRBJ1-2; CDR3nt: TGTGCCAGCAGCCTCGGGACGGCCTATGGCTACACCTTC; CDR3aa: CASSLGTAYGYTF
abundance: many; d_gene: TRBD2; v_gene: TRBV11-3; j_gene: TRBJ2-1; CDR3nt: TGTGCCAGCAGCTTAAATCCGGGACTAGGATATGAGCAGTTCTTC; CDR3aa: CASSLNPGLGYEQFF
abundance: -; d_gene: -; v_gene: TRBV5-1; j_gene: TRBJ1-3; CDR3nt: TGCGCCAGCCGGGGGGATGGAAACACCATATATTTT; CDR3aa: CASRGDGNTIYF
abundance: many; d_gene: -; v_gene: TRBV15; j_gene: TRBJ2-1; CDR3nt: TGTGCCACCAGCAGGGTTAGACAGGACAATGAGCAGTTCTTC; CDR3aa: CATSRVRQDNEQFF
abundance: -; d_gene: -; v_gene: TRBV27; j_gene: TRBJ2-1; CDR3nt: TGTACCAGCAGTCTATTGTGGCCTAATGAGCAGTTCTTC; CDR3aa: CTSSLLWPNEQFF
abundance: many; d_gene: TRBD2; v_gene: TRBV10-3; j_gene: TRBJ2-1; CDR3nt: TGTGCCATCAGTGTACTAAGCGGGGGGGGTGATGAGCAGTTCTTC; CDR3aa: CAISVLSGGGDEQFF
abundance: -; d_gene: -; v_gene: TRBV27; j_gene: TRBJ2-1; CDR3nt: TGTGCCAGCAAGGGGTCCAGGGGCAATGAGCAGTTCTTC; CDR3aa: CASKGSRGNEQFF
abundance: many; d_gene: TRBD2; v_gene: TRBV7-3; j_gene: TRBJ2-5; CDR3nt: TGTGCCAGCAGCTTGGTCGCCCCCTTGGCGGGAGGGCCCCAGGAGACCCAGTACTTC; CDR3aa: CASSLVAPLAGGPQETQYF
abundance: many; d_gene: -; v_gene: TRBV7-9; j_gene: TRBJ2-5; CDR3nt: TGTGCCAGCAGCTGGGGGGGCGGAATGGAGACCCAGTACTTC; CDR3aa: CASSWGGGMETQYF
abundance: -; d_gene: -; v_gene: TRBV2; j_gene: TRBJ1-2; CDR3nt: TGTGCCAGCGACCAAGAAGATCACTATGGCTACACCTTC; CDR3aa: CASDQEDHYGYTF
abundance: many; d_gene: TRBD1; v_gene: TRBV4-1; j_gene: TRBJ2-7; CDR3nt: TGCGCCAGCAGCCAACCCGGGACAGGGTTCAACGAGCAGTACTTC; CDR3aa: CASSQPGTGFNEQYF
abundance: few; d_gene: TRBD1; v_gene: TRBV20-1; j_gene: TRBJ2-1; CDR3nt: TGCAGTGCTGGACTCGACAGGGCCAATGAGCAGTTCTTC; CDR3aa: CSAGLDRANEQFF
abundance: many; d_gene: TRBD1; v_gene: TRBV7-9; j_gene: TRBJ1-2; CDR3nt: TGTGCCAGCAGCTTACATGGTGACAGGGATAACTATGGCTACACCTTC; CDR3aa: CASSLHGDRDNYGYTF
abundance: many; d_gene: TRBD2; v_gene: TRBV10-2; j_gene: TRBJ2-1; CDR3nt: TGCGCCAGCAGCCGGCGTAGACTAGCGGGGAAAGACAATGAGCAGTTCTTC; CDR3aa: CASSRRRLAGKDNEQFF
abundance: -; d_gene: TRBD1; v_gene: TRBV12-3/TRBV12-4; j_gene: TRBJ2-3; CDR3nt: TGTGCCAGCAGCAAAGGACAGGTCACAGATACGCAGTATTTT; CDR3aa: CASSKGQVTDTQYF
abundance: many; d_gene: -; v_gene: TRBV5-6; j_gene: TRBJ2-3; CDR3nt: TGTGCCAGCAGCTTGACTAGCACTGGCACAGATACGCAGTATTTT; CDR3aa: CASSLTSTGTDTQYF
abundance: few; d_gene: TRBD1; v_gene: TRBV5-1; j_gene: TRBJ1-1; CDR3nt: TGCGCCAGCAGCTTGGTATCAGGGACAGCTGAAGCTTTCTTT; CDR3aa: CASSLVSGTAEAFF
abundance: -; d_gene: TRBD1; v_gene: TRBV6-2/TRBV6-3; j_gene: TRBJ1-1; CDR3nt: TGTGCCAGCAGTACACAGGGGTATCACACTGAAGCTTTCTTT; CDR3aa: CASSTQGYHTEAFF
abundance: many; d_gene: -; v_gene: TRBV12-3/TRBV12-4; j_gene: TRBJ1-2; CDR3nt: TGTGCCAGCAGTTTCCCCCCTCTGGACACCAACTATGGCTACACCTTC; CDR3aa: CASSFPPLDTNYGYTF